This T cell receptor (beta chain) was recovered during a study of cytomegalovirus exposure and HLA in healthy donors. The study's findings and limits: By HLA locus, TCR association rates varied in a later analysis, with DRB1 showing the most and HLA-C the fewest. TCR beta chains associated with HLA were, in a later analysis, more clonally expanded than equally common others. TCR beta V- and J-gene trimming was later associated with a missense DCLRE1C variant.

As regards this clone: Its matching antigen is unknown.

PCR amplification relied on 60 Vbeta primers (plus 13 Jbeta primers). Authors' methods: Around 10 million of the 60 million to 90 million unique TCR beta chains counted in a later analysis were shared. The protocol was immunoSEQ multiplex PCR, while the TCRdb copy is restricted to in-frame clones and leaves out a portion. The V and J calls and clone size are taken from that table; D and trimming were inferred from the DNA. The sample comprises roughly 200,000 clones, over 80% of which are singletons, and 1% to 1.5% rests with the top ten. Looked up from germline, CDR1 is MNHNS and CDR2 is SASEGT. The CDR3 has 13 amino acids. With 5 bases removed from V and 2 bases from J, the gap between germline ends came to 10 bases.

The material sequenced was PBMCs. This chain joins TRBV6-1 and TRBJ2-7, with unresolved D. This receptor was obtained from a young man in good health and CMV-seronegative. CDR3 protein: CASSLQMPYEQYF. CDR3 DNA sequence: TGTGCCAGCAGTCTCCAGATGCCCTACGAGCAGTACTTC.